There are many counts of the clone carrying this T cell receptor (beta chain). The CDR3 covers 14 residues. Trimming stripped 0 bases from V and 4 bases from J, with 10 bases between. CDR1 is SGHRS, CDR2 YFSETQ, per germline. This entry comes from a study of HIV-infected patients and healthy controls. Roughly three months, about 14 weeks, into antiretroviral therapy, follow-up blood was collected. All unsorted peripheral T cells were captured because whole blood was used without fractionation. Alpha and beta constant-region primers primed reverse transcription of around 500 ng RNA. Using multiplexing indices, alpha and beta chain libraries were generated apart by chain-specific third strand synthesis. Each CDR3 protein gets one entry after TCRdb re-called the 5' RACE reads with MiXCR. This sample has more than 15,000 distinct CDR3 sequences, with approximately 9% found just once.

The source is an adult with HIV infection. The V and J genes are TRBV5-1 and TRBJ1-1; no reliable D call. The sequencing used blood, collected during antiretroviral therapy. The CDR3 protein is CASSLGARGTEAFF. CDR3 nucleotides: TGCGCCAGCAGCTTGGGGGCGCGAGGCACTGAAGCTTTCTTT. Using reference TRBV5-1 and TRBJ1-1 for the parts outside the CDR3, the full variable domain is KAGVTQTPRYLIKTRGQQVTLSCSPISGHRSVSWYQQTPGQGLQFLFEYFSETQRNKGNFPGRFSGRQFSNSRSEMNVSTLELGDSALYLCASSLGARGTEAFFGQGTRLTVV.